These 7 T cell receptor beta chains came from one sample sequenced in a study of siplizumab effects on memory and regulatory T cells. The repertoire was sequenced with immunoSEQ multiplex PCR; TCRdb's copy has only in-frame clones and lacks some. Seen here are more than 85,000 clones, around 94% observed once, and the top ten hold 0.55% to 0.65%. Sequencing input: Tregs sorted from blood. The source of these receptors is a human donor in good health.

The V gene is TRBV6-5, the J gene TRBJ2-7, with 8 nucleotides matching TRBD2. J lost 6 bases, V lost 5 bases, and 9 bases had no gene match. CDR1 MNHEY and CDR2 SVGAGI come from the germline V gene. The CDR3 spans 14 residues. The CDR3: CASSRSGGSLEQYF. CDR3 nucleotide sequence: TGTGCCAGCAGTCGATCGGGGGGGAGCCTCGAGCAGTACTTC.

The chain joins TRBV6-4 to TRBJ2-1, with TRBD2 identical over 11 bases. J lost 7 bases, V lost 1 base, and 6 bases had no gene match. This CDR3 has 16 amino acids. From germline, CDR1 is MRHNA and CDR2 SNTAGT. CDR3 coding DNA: TGTGCCAGCAGTGACTTAGGGACTAGCGGTTATAATGAGCAGTTCTTC. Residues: CASSDLGTSGYNEQFF.

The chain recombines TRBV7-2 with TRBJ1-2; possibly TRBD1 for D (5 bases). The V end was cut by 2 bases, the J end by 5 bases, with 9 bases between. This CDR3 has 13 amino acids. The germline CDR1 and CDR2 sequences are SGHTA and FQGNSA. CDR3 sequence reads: CASSLRGVYGYTF. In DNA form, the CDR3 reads TGTGCCAGCAGCTTACGGGGGGTATATGGCTACACCTTC.

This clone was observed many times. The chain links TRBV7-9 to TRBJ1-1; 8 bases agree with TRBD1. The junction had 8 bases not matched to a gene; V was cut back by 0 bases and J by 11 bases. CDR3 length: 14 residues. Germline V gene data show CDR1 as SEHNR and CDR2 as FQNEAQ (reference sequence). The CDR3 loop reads CASSLAQGARVAFF. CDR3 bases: TGTGCCAGCAGCTTAGCCCAGGGGGCTAGGGTGGCTTTCTTT. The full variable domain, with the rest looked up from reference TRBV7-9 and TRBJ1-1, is DTGVSQNPRHKITKRGQNVTFRCDPISEHNRLYWYRQTLGQGPEFLTYFQNEAQLEKSRLLSDRFSAERPKGSFSTLEIQRTEQGDSAMYLCASSLAQGARVAFFGQGTRLTVV.

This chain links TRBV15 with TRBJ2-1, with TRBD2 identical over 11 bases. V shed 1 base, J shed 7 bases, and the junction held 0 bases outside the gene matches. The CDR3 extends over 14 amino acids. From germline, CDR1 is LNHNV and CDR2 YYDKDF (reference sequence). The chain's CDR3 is CATSRVAGGNEQFF. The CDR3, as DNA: TGTGCCACCAGCAGAGTAGCGGGGGGGAATGAGCAGTTCTTC. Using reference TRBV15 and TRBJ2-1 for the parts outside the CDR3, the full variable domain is DAMVIQNPRYQVTQFGKPVTLSCSQTLNHNVMYWYQQKSSQAPKLLFHYYDKDFNNEADTPDNFQSRRPNTSFCFLDIRSPGLGDTAMYLCATSRVAGGNEQFFGPGTRLTVL.

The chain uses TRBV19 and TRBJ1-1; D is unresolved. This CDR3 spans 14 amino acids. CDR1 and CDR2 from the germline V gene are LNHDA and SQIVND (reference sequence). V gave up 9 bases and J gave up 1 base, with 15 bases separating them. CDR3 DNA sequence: TGTGCCAGCGGGCCGTGGAACGGGAACACTGAAGCTTTCTTT. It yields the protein CASGPWNGNTEAFF. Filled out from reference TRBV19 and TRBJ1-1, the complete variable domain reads DGGITQSPKYLFRKEGQNVTLSCEQNLNHDAMYWYRQDPGQGLRLIYYSQIVNDFQKGDIAEGYSVSREKKESFPLTVTSAQKNPTAFYLCASGPWNGNTEAFFGQGTRLTVV.

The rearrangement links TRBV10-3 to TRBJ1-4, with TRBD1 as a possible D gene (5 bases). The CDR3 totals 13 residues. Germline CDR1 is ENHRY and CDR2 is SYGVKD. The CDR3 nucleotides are TGTGCTGCGGGGGATACAACTAATGAAAAACTGTTTTTT. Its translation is CAAGDTTNEKLFF.